What follows is one TCR beta chain and its context. The antigen is undetermined. The data were obtained in a study of PD-1 blockade in classical Hodgkin lymphoma. Whole-study context: Patients were treated with nivolumab at 3 mg/kg, and this was given intravenously every 2 weeks. General study results and limits: At baseline, newly diagnosed patients reportedly showed less TCR diversity than healthy donors. Later analyses included only patients treated at least 1 year post-ASCT.

Time point described: cycle 4 day 1 (C4D1), after less than seven weeks of nivolumab. Patients all relapsed after autologous stem cell transplantation, and there was variation in brentuximab vedotin exposure. Assay used: immunoSEQ multiplex PCR; TCRdb lists only in-frame clones, some missing. Of about 41,000 clones listed, 69% are singletons. After removal of 6 bases from V and 9 bases from J, the junction contained 8 bases not matched to a gene. The CDR3 spans 14 residues. Germline loops: CDR1 SGHNT, CDR2 YYREEE (reference sequence). Source: peripheral blood mononuclear cells (PBMCs), taken before the fourth cycle of nivolumab. V usage is TRBV5-4 and J usage is TRBJ1-6; 8 bases match TRBD1. This TCR was recovered from a human donor with classical Hodgkin lymphoma. The CDR3 nucleotides are TGTGCCAGCAATACCGGGACAGGACTTTCACCCCTCCACTTT. This encodes CASNTGTGLSPLHF.